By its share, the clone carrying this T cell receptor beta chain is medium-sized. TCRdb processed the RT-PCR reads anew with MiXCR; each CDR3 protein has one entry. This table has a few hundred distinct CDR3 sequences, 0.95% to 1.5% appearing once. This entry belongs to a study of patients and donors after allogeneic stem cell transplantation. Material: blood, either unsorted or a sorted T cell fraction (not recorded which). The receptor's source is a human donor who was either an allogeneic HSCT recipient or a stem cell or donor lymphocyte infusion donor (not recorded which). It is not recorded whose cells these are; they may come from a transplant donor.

CDR3: CASSAGLDTDTQYF. The DNA of the CDR3 is TGCGCCAGCAGCGCCGGACTGGATACAGATACGCAGTATTTT. J is TRBJ2-3 and V is TRBV5-1; perhaps TRBD2 as D (5 bases). V was pared by 4 bases and J by 3 bases, with 12 bases between. From germline, CDR1 is SGHRS and CDR2 YFSETQ. The CDR3 runs 14 residues.